This TCR beta chain was identified in a study of shared clonotypes between healthy human individuals (dated by TCRdb to about 2020). Some background on the complete study: Three men and a couple of women, aged 18 to 49 years, made up the cohort. Per donor, leukapheresis produced somewhere between about 0.8 and 9.5 billion PBMCs. To estimate repertoire size and how much clonotype sharing occurs between individuals, the study deeply sequenced the blood TCR repertoires of five or six healthy adults. Libraries were prepared and TCR repertoires were sequenced by different laboratories using diverse techniques, in order to increase sequencing depth and limit assay-specific biases. For each donor, three plates each were used for CD4 naive and CD4 memory, two plates were used for CD8 naive, and one plate was used for CD8 memory. Study-wide findings and limitations: Larger estimated clonotype richness was generally found for naive subsets than for memory subsets. Compared with non-shared clonotypes, clonotypes shared by all four sorted-subset donors had higher generation probabilities. Incomplete sequencing was indicated by rarefaction of sorted-subset datasets, despite the large sequencing depth. Roughly 5% of naive CD4, 3.5% of naive CD8, roughly 2.5% of memory CD4, and around 0.4% of memory CD8 clonotypes were shared across several donors. Because the study included a small number of donors, the genetic and exposure-history diversity represented was limited. Pairwise subsampling led to the expectation that sequencing depth would affect the degree of clonotype sharing among donors. Sampling was limited to blood, and TCR repertoires in tissue likely differ from TCR repertoires in blood.

Using the deep immunoSEQ assay, TCR CDR3 regions were amplified from genomic DNA by multiplex PCR. Extracted genomic DNA from each cell subset was distributed evenly across all wells of several immunoSEQ 96-well plates, and each plate was treated as a replicate. For sorted subsets, 150 to 250 ng of genomic DNA, equivalent to around 30,000 T cell genomes, went into each replicate PCR. Purified libraries were quantified with a Qubit 3.0 fluorometer, sized on a Bioanalyzer 2100, and re-quantified with the KAPA Library Quantification kit. Every immunoSEQ 96-well plate was sequenced on a dedicated single-read 150-cycle Illumina NextSeq 550 flow cell. The paper's data handling went like this. The immunoSEQ output contained only junctional sequences without quality scores, so filtering could not match that applied to full-length reads. Sequences were annotated with PyIR, a Python wrapper for IgBLAST v1.9, using IMGT germline references to assign V/J genes and CDR3. Reads with weak V/J assignments (E-value above 1e-6), missing CDR3, stop codons, out-of-frame junctions, or ambiguous translated residues were removed. V3J clonotypes were defined as sequences sharing an identical inferred V gene, J gene, and CDR3 amino acid sequence. The percentage overlap between two repertoires was calculated by dividing the number of shared unique clonotypes by the size of the smaller repertoire. Three approaches were used to assess repertoire richness: RTK rarefaction, the Chao1 estimator, and Recon v2.1 estimates of unobserved clonotypes. Generation probabilities were computed with OLGA for all TCRbeta clonotypes obtained by the gDNA method from a handful of donors. Entries here come from immuneACCESS through TCRdb and include only in-frame sequences with V and J called. Some clones fail to appear in such tables; in the studies checked, an unresolved V gene covers under half of the shortfall, and the cause of the remainder is unknown. That table supplies the V and J calls and clone size; D and trimming were determined from the DNA. The sample includes millions of clones, with approximately 94% observed a single time. Of the sample, under 0.15% is held by the ten largest clones.

V has 10 bases trimmed and J has 2 bases trimmed; junction bases matching no gene number 2. The germline V gene specifies SNHLY as CDR1 and FYNNEI as CDR2. From cysteine to phenylalanine, the CDR3 is 11 amino acids long. Of all the DNA, just the CDR3 is kept, 33 bases in frame from base 1. The donors were healthy, HIV-negative adults with no recently reported acute infections or vaccinations. Only Caucasian adults living in Nashville, Tennessee, USA were represented among the donors. CD4+ T cells were enriched by magnetic negative selection; naive cells were then positively selected on CD45RA, and the negative fraction formed the memory subset. Blood was collected by leukapheresis, and PBMCs were isolated by Ficoll-Histopaque density gradient centrifugation and then cryopreserved in liquid nitrogen vapor phase. Purity and quantity of every magnetically sorted T cell population were checked by analytical flow cytometry. Each sorted fraction had its genomic DNA isolated and then quantified by UV absorbance on a Nanodrop 2000c.

This clone was seen a handful of times. Its antigen is not yet known. Base quality data are lacking; no much larger clone is found one base away. The TCR comes from a man younger than 30 in good health. The source material was naive CD4+ T cells sorted from blood. Interpreted using the paper, the cell subset or site label stands for: CD45RA+ positively selected. The chain employs TRBV2 and TRBJ2-7, and 7 junctional nucleotides match TRBD1. The bases read TGTGCCACCGGGACAGCCTACGAGCAGTACTTC. It translates as CATGTAYEQYF. The CDR3, completed at both ends by the reference TRBV2 and TRBJ2-7 genes, gives the full variable domain EPEVTQTPSHQVTQMGQEVILRCVPISNHLYFYWYRQILGQKVEFLVSFYNNEISEKSEIFDDQFSVERPDGSNFTLKIRSTKLEDSAMYFCATGTAYEQYFGPGTRLTVT.